The clone carrying this TCR beta chain showed up just a few times. The antigen remains undetermined. This record belongs to a study of blood T cells in healthy people across ages. With 0 bases removed from V and 4 bases from J, the gap between germline ends came to 15 bases. CDR1 and CDR2 from the germline V gene are KGHSY and FQNENV. The CDR3 is 16 residues long. Overall study findings and caveats: It was the long-lived donors that had more naive CD4+ cells and higher diversity than aged donors.

Sample-barcoded 5' priming and a J-beta primer mix drove a second PCR of roughly 6 to 12 cycles. A single record per CDR3 protein comes from TCRdb applying MiXCR to the 5' RACE reads. The sample consists of about 800,000 distinct CDR3 sequences, nearly 60% of them appearing once. The rearrangement joins TRBV16 to TRBJ1-2; D might be TRBD1 (5 bases). Sequenced input: blood. This TCR came from a man under 40 in good health. For the CDR3, the DNA is TGTGCCAGCAGCCAATCAACCGGGGGAAACTCCTATGGCTACACCTTC. This sequence encodes CASSQSTGGNSYGYTF.